This T cell receptor (beta chain) emerged from a study of identical twins. V lost 6 bases and J 2 bases, leaving 17 bases between the germline ends. CDR1 and CDR2 (germline): DFQATT, SNEGSKA (reference sequence). The CDR3 totals 14 residues. TCRdb fed the 5' RACE reads into MiXCR, producing one record per CDR3 protein. There are some 460,000 distinct CDR3 sequences in the sample; approximately 15% occur only once, and about 0.54% lies in the top ten. These data were likewise used in another study, on yellow fever vaccine responses in identical twins.

The gene calls are TRBV20-1 and TRBJ2-7; D perhaps matches TRBD2 (5 bases). The TCR sequence derives from a woman in her late teens or twenties in good health. Sequencing was performed on CD4+ T cells sorted from blood. The CDR3 here is CSADEGRTTYEQYF. The CDR3 DNA follows: TGCAGTGCCGACGAGGGCCGAACGACCTACGAGCAGTACTTC.